This T cell receptor (beta chain) was identified during a study of blood T cells in healthy people across ages. Study findings and constraints: The authors considered diversity estimates from one million T cells to be underestimates.

As to this clonotype: Its target is not known.

The CDR3 consists of 16 residues. The V and J ends lost 6 bases and 7 bases, in that order; junction bases with no gene match: 15. Combining a sample-barcoded 5' primer with a J-beta primer mix, a second PCR ran for roughly 7 to 12 cycles. TCRdb analysed the 5' RACE reads with MiXCR anew, one entry per CDR3 protein. The sample shows about 1.7 million distinct CDR3 sequences, under 30% of them seen only once. This chain links TRBV12-3 or TRBV12-4 with TRBJ2-7; 10 bases align to TRBD2. This TCR derives from a woman aged 25 to 39 in good health. The sample consisted of blood. The CDR3 DNA reads TGTGCCAGCAGCACCATAGCGGGAGGTACCTACAATGAGCAGTACTTC. This encodes CASSTIAGGTYNEQYF.